This is a list of T cell receptor beta chains from one sample in a study of blood T cell repertoires in COVID-19. Clones were sequenced by immunoSEQ multiplex PCR, and TCRdb holds only the in-frame ones, with some missing. The profile shows about 50,000 clones, over 65% of them singletons. The sample was peripheral blood. The receptor source for this set is a woman aged 55-70 years with acute or convalescent COVID-19. CDR3s include the opening cysteine and the closing phenylalanine or tryptophan. Each record gives: J gene, V gene, D gene, clone size, CDR3 DNA, CDR3 protein. D genes are given only for firm matches. Only part of the rows carry a size: once, few, many, or a class if the clone is expanded.

TRBJ2-1 | TRBV11-2 | . | . | TGTGCCAGCAGCTTAATTACAACGGACTTCAGAATTGAGCAGTTCTTC | CASSLITTDFRIEQFF
TRBJ1-3 | TRBV18 | . | . | TGTGCCAGCTCATCAGACAGCCGCTCTGGAAACACCATATATTTT | CASSSDSRSGNTIYF
TRBJ2-1 | TRBV11-2 | TRBD2 | . | TGTGCCAGCAGACCCACTAGCGGGAGGGTTAATGAGCAGTTCTTC | CASRPTSGRVNEQFF
TRBJ2-1 | TRBV7-2 | . | . | TGTGCCAGCAGCATAGGAGGCGGGGCCCGTGAGCAGTTCTTC | CASSIGGGAREQFF
TRBJ2-1 | TRBV11-3 | . | once | TGTGCCAGCAGCTCCCGAAAACGGGACTCTCCGGGGAATGAGCAGTTCTTC | CASSSRKRDSPGNEQFF
TRBJ2-5 | TRBV9 | . | . | TGTGCCAGCAGCGTAGACCCCTACAGTCCAAAGACCCAGTACTTC | CASSVDPYSPKTQYF
TRBJ1-2 | TRBV25-1 | . | . | TGTGCCAGCAGCAACAAAGGACTTCTCTATGGCTACACCTTC | CASSNKGLLYGYTF
TRBJ1-3 | TRBV19 | TRBD1 | once | TGTGCCAGTAGGGGGACAGTGTCCGATGGGAGCACCATATATTTT | CASRGTVSDGSTIYF
TRBJ1-5 | TRBV30 | . | . | TGTGCCTGCTCACCCGGTAATCAGCCCCAGCATTTT | CACSPGNQPQHF
TRBJ2-2 | TRBV6-6 | TRBD1 | . | TGTGCCAGCCTATCTGGGCAGGGGGCGATGACCGGGGAGCTGTTTTTT | CASLSGQGAMTGELFF
TRBJ1-2 | TRBV19 | . | once | TGTGCCACGTCGGGGAGGCTAAACTATGGCTACACCTTC | CATSGRLNYGYTF
TRBJ1-1 | TRBV5-8 | . | once | TGTGCCAGCAGCTTGAGGGGGAGAAACACTGAAGCTTTCTTT | CASSLRGRNTEAFF
TRBJ1-1 | TRBV12-3/TRBV12-4 | TRBD1 | . | TGTGCCAGCAGTTTAGACAGGGGGCCCGAAGCTTTCTTT | CASSLDRGPEAFF
TRBJ2-7 | TRBV5-8 | TRBD2 | . | TGTGCCAGCAGCTTGGGACTAGCGGGAAGCGAGCAGTACTTC | CASSLGLAGSEQYF
TRBJ2-7 | TRBV9 | TRBD2 | . | TGTGCCAGCAGCGTCGGACTAGCGGGAGTGAGCCACGAGCAGTACTTC | CASSVGLAGVSHEQYF
TRBJ1-5 | TRBV19 | TRBD1 | . | TGTGCCAGTAAAGGGACAGGCCTTGGACTCTTGCCCCAGCATTTT | CASKGTGLGLLPQHF
TRBJ1-1 | TRBV7-3 | . | few | TGTGCCAGCAGCTTAGAGGGTCTGAACACTGAAGCTTTCTTT | CASSLEGLNTEAFF
TRBJ2-5 | TRBV5-1 | TRBD2 | . | TGCGCCAGCAGCTTTCGCCACCCCGGGACTAGCGGGGGGACGGAGACCCAGTACTTC | CASSFRHPGTSGGTETQYF
TRBJ1-1 | TRBV7-3 | . | . | TGTGCCAGCAGCCCGACCGGGGGGGTACAGGCTTTCTTT | CASSPTGGVQAFF
TRBJ1-1 | TRBV29-1 | . | . | TGCAGCGTTGAGGCAGGGGCCGTGGGAGCTTTCTTT | CSVEAGAVGAFF
TRBJ2-3 | TRBV3-1/TRBV3-2 | TRBD1 | . | TGTGCCAGCAGCCAACCGATGTCGTGGACAGGGAACGACGATACGCAGTATTTT | CASSQPMSWTGNDDTQYF
TRBJ1-2 | TRBV9 | TRBD1 | . | TGTGCCAGCAGCGGCCGGGACAGGGAGGCCTCGGACTATGGCTACACCTTC | CASSGRDREASDYGYTF
TRBJ1-2 | TRBV6-1 | . | few | TGTGCCAGCAGTGAAGCGGCAGGGGAGGGGGGCTACACCTTC | CASSEAAGEGGYTF
TRBJ2-1 | TRBV7-9 | TRBD1 | few | TGTGCCAGCAGCGGGGGGACAGGTACCTGGGGTGAGCAGTTCTTC | CASSGGTGTWGEQFF
TRBJ1-2 | TRBV10-3 | TRBD1 | . | TGTGCCATCAGTGAGGGGACAGGCTATGGCTACACCTTC | CAISEGTGYGYTF
TRBJ2-1 | TRBV7-2 | . | . | TGTGCCAGCACGCCTGCGGGGAGCAATGAGCAGTTCTTC | CASTPAGSNEQFF
TRBJ1-2 | TRBV7-8 | . | . | TGTGCCAGCAGCTTAGCCCCCGCAGGGAATTATGGCTACACCTTC | CASSLAPAGNYGYTF
TRBJ2-2 | TRBV4-1 | . | . | TGCGCCAGCAGCCTCCTTGCCGGGAACACCGGGGAGCTGTTTTTT | CASSLLAGNTGELFF
TRBJ2-1 | TRBV29-1 | TRBD2 | once | TGCAGCGTCGGTGCAGCGGGGCCGCAGTTCTTC | CSVGAAGPQFF
TRBJ1-6 | TRBV2 | . | few | TGTGCCAGCAGTAATCGCGTACAGGGAGATTCACCCCTCCACTTT | CASSNRVQGDSPLHF
TRBJ1-1 | TRBV5-4 | . | . | TGTGCCAGCAGCTTGGACGGACTGGGGAACACTGAAGCTTTCTTT | CASSLDGLGNTEAFF
TRBJ1-2 | TRBV12-3/TRBV12-4 | TRBD1 | . | TGTGCCAGCAGGTCGGACAGGGGGACGGGCTACACCTTC | CASRSDRGTGYTF
TRBJ2-2 | TRBV29-1 | TRBD2 | . | TGCAGCGGGGGACCTAGCGGGGGGTCAAGCGCCGGGGAGCTGTTTTTT | CSGGPSGGSSAGELFF
TRBJ2-2 | TRBV24-1 | TRBD2 | . | TGTGCCACCAGTGACCCTAGCGGGAACACCGGGGAGCTGTTTTTT | CATSDPSGNTGELFF
TRBJ1-4 | TRBV4-1 | . | . | TGCGCCAGCAGCCAAGCGTCCAGGGCAGAAAAACTGTTTTTT | CASSQASRAEKLFF
TRBJ1-5 | TRBV30 | TRBD1 | . | TGTGCCTGGAGCTTCGGACAGGGGGCTGGCAATCAGCCCCAGCATTTT | CAWSFGQGAGNQPQHF
TRBJ1-1 | TRBV7-6 | . | few | TGTGCCAGCACCCCGGTCGGGATGAACACTGAAGCTTTCTTT | CASTPVGMNTEAFF
TRBJ2-5 | TRBV18 | . | once | TGTGCCAGCTCACCACCCCTCCCTAAAGAGACCCAGTACTTC | CASSPPLPKETQYF